This T cell receptor beta chain is drawn from a study of early T cells in non-severe SARS-CoV-2 infection. Overall study: Alpha and beta chains were unpaired, from unsorted whole-blood bulk RNA.

One entry per CDR3 protein results from TCRdb running MiXCR on the 5' RACE reads. The sample carries 55,000 to 75,000 distinct CDR3 sequences, more than 9% recorded once. This clonotype was seen a few times. Its cognate antigen is unknown. Findings and limits, study-wide: Anti-spike CD8 responses were favored in VDJdb matching, and private and CD4 specificities were missed.

The receptor comes from an adult who was a healthcare worker with PCR-confirmed SARS-CoV-2 infection or an uninfected control (not recorded which). Sequenced: whole blood.

The CDR3: CASSLRTSGYEQYF. The DNA for the CDR3 is TGTGCCAGCAGCTTAAGAACTAGCGGCTACGAGCAGTACTTC. This chain uses TRBV7-9 with TRBJ2-7; TRBD2 agrees at 8 bases. The CDR3 contains 14 residues. Trimming at V came to 2 bases and at J to 3 bases, leaving 3 bases not matched to a gene. The germline CDR1 and CDR2 sequences are SEHNR and FQNEAQ (reference sequence).